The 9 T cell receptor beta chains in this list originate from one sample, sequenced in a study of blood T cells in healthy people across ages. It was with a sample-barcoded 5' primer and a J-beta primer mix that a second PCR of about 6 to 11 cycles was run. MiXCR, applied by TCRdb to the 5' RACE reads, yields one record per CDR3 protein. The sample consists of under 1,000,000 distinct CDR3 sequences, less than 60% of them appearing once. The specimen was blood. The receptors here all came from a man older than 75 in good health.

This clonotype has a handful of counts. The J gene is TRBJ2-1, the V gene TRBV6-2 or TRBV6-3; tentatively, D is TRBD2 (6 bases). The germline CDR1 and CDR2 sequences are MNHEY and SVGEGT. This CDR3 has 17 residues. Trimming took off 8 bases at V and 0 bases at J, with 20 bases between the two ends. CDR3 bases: TGTGCCAGCCGGGGGACCCGCCTGACGGGCTCCTACAATGAGCAGTTCTTC. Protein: CASRGTRLTGSYNEQFF.

The CDR3 nucleotides are TGCGCCAGCAGCTTGGAGGTTAGCAACATTCAGTACTTC. It codes for CASSLEVSNIQYF. The chain uses TRBV5-1 and TRBJ2-4; D unclear. CDR3 length: 13 amino acids. CDR1 and CDR2 from the germline V gene are SGHRS and YFSETQ. V lost 0 bases to trimming and J lost 7 bases, with 8 bases between them.

Here the CDR3 reads CASSPRRLSYEQYF. The DNA for the CDR3 is TGTGCCAGCAGCCCAAGGCGCCTCTCCTACGAGCAGTACTTC. J is TRBJ2-7 and V is TRBV27; no definite D call. V was shortened by 6 bases and J by 0 bases, with 12 bases between the two germline ends. This CDR3 contains 14 residues. Per germline, CDR1 MNHEY and CDR2 SMNVEV (reference sequence).

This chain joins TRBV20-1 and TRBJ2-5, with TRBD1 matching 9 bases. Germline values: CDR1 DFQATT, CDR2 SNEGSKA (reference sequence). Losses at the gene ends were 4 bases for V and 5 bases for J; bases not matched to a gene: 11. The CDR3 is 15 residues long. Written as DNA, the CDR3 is TGCAGTGCTATTATCGGGGACAGGGCGTCGGAGACCCAGTACTTC. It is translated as CSAIIGDRASETQYF.

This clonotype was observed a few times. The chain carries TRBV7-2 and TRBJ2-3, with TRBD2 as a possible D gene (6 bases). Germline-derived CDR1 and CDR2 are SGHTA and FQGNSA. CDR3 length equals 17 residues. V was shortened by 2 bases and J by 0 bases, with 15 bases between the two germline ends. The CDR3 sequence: CASSLLAEGPSTDTQYF. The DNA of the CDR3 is TGTGCCAGCAGCTTATTGGCGGAGGGACCTAGCACAGATACGCAGTATTTT. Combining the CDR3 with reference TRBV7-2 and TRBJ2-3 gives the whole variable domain GAGVSQSPSNKVTEKGKDVELRCDPISGHTALYWYRQSLGQGLEFLIYFQGNSAPDKSGLPSDRFSAERTGGSVSTLTIQRTQQEDSAVYLCASSLLAEGPSTDTQYFGPGTRLTVL.

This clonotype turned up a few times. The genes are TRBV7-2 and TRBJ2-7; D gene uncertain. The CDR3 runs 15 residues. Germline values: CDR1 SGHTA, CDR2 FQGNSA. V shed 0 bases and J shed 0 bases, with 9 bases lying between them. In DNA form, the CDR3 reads TGTGCCAGCAGCTTAGCGGGCAGCCACTCCTACGAGCAGTACTTC. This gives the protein CASSLAGSHSYEQYF.

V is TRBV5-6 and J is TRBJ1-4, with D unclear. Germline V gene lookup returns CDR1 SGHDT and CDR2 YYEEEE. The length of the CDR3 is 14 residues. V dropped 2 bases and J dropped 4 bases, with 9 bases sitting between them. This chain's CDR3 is CASSFRGNNEKLFF. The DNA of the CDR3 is TGTGCCAGCAGCTTCCGCGGTAATAATGAAAAACTGTTTTTT.

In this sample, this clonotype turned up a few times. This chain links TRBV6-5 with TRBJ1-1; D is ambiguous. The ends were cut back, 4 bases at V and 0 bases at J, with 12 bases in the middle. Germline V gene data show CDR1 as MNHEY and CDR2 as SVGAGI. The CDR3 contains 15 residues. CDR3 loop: CASSSRKALNTEAFF. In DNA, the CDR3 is TGTGCCAGCAGTTCCCGAAAGGCCCTGAACACTGAAGCTTTCTTT.

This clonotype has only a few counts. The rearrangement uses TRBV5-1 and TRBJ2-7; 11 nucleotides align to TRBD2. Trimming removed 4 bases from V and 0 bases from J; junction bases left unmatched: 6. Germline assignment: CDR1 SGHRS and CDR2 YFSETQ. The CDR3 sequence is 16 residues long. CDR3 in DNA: TGCGCCAGCAGCACCCGACTAGCGGGGAGCTCCTACGAGCAGTACTTC. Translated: CASSTRLAGSSYEQYF.